These T cell receptor beta chains were read from a single sample in a study of T cells in narcolepsy. No antigen is known for these receptors. Clones were read by immunoSEQ multiplex PCR, and TCRdb kept only the in-frame ones, dropping some. This sample has under 550 clones; roughly 25% occur once, and the top ten carry approximately 55%. The sequenced sample was cultured CD4+ T cells from cerebrospinal fluid. These receptors were taken from a human donor with narcolepsy. CDR3s include the opening cysteine and the closing phenylalanine or tryptophan. D genes are given only for firm matches. For some rows the clone size is stated as once, few or many, or as a class when expanded; others skip it.

TRBV6-5	TRBD1	NA	TRBJ2-1	TGTGCCAGCAGTAGGTCGACAGGGGCCTACGAGCAGTTCTTC	CASSRSTGAYEQFF
TRBV11-3	NA	few	TRBJ1-2	TGTGCCAGCAGCTCGGATCCGGACGTTAGGGCTGCTGGCTACACCTTC	CASSSDPDVRAAGYTF
TRBV9	TRBD1	few	TRBJ1-2	TGTGCCAGCAGCGTGGGACAGGCAACGTATGGCTACACCTTC	CASSVGQATYGYTF
TRBV4-3	NA	NA	TRBJ2-1	TGCGCCAGCAGCCAAGGTAGCAGCGGACACAATGAGCAGTTCTTC	CASSQGSSGHNEQFF
TRBV5-1	NA	few	TRBJ2-7	TGTGCCAGCAGCCCCCGGCCTAAGTCCTACGAGCAGTACTTC	CASSPRPKSYEQYF
TRBV4-2	NA	hyperexpanded	TRBJ2-7	TGTGCCAGCAGCCAAGAAGGGGGGAGGCACTACTTC	CASSQEGGRHYF
TRBV7-9	NA	NA	TRBJ1-2	TGTGCCAGCAGCTCGGATCCGGACGTTAGGGCTGCTGGCTACACCTTC	CASSSDPDVRAAGYTF
TRBV25-1	TRBD1	NA	TRBJ2-7	TGTGCCAGCAGTGGCCGGACAGGGGGCGTCTCCGGCAACGAGCAGTACTTC	CASSGRTGGVSGNEQYF
TRBV6-6	TRBD1	large	TRBJ2-5	TGTGCCAGCACAAGGACAGGAGGAAACCAAGAGACCCAGTACTTC	CASTRTGGNQETQYF
TRBV6-4	TRBD1	few	TRBJ2-7	TGTGCCAGCAGTACAGGGGGCGGCTACGAGCAGTACTTC	CASSTGGGYEQYF
TRBV6-5	NA	NA	TRBJ1-3	TGTGCCAGCAGTTTGAATCGGTGGACTGGAACCACCACATATTTT	CASSLNRWTGTTTYF
TRBV11-2	NA	few	TRBJ2-7	TGTGCCAGCAGCCCCCGGCCTAAGTCCTACGAGCAGTACTTC	CASSPRPKSYEQYF
TRBV6-1	TRBD1	NA	TRBJ2-7	TGTGCCTGGAGTACAGGGGGCGGCTACGAGCAGTACTTC	CAWSTGGGYEQYF
TRBV9	NA	medium-sized	TRBJ2-7	TGTGCCAGCAGCCAGGGACCTAGCTCCTACGAGCAGTACTTC	CASSQGPSSYEQYF
TRBV5-6	NA	NA	TRBJ2-7	TGTGCCAGCAGCCAAGAAGGGGGGAGGCACTACTTC	CASSQEGGRHYF
TRBV5-4	NA	NA	TRBJ2-3	TGTGCCAGCAGGGGGGTGGGGACAGATACGCAGTATTTT	CASRGVGTDTQYF
TRBV5-4	TRBD1	once	TRBJ2-3	TGTGCCAGCAGCTTAGGGCAACTCCCGGGACAGGGTACGCAGTATTTT	CASSLGQLPGQGTQYF
TRBV5-8	NA	NA	TRBJ2-4	TGTGCCAGAAGCCGGCCCAGAGGGGACTTC	CARSRPRGDF
TRBV4-2	NA	once	TRBJ1-2	TGTGCCAGCAGCGAATACGTAAACTATGGCTACACCTTC	CASSEYVNYGYTF
TRBV11-3	NA	few	TRBJ2-7	TGTGCCAGCAGCTTATGGGGGGACAACGAGCAGTACTTC	CASSLWGDNEQYF
TRBV6-7	TRBD1	NA	TRBJ2-7	TGTGCCAGCAGTAGGTGGACAGGGGCCTACGAGCAGTACTTC	CASSRWTGAYEQYF
TRBV5-5	NA	NA	TRBJ2-2	TGTGCCAGCAGCTTGTACGGGAACCCCGGGGAGCTGTTTTTT	CASSLYGNPGELFF
TRBV9	NA	NA	TRBJ2-7	TGTGCCAGCAGCCAAGAAGGGGGGAGGCACTACTTC	CASSQEGGRHYF
TRBV5-6	NA	medium-sized	TRBJ1-2	TGTGCCAGCAGCTCGGATCCGGACGTTAGGGCTGCTGGCTACACCTTC	CASSSDPDVRAAGYTF
TRBV7-2	TRBD1	medium-sized	TRBJ2-4	TGTGCCAGCAGCTCTCTGCCCCCGGGACAGGGACCGGGGAACATTCAGTACTTC	CASSSLPPGQGPGNIQYF
TRBV5-6	NA	NA	TRBJ2-1	TGTGCCAGCAGCTTGGCCCCGGGGAATGAGCAGTTCTTC	CASSLAPGNEQFF
TRBV2	TRBD1	large	TRBJ1-4	TGTGCCAGCAGTGAAGCGCTTCCGGGGACAGGGGGCGAAAAACTGTTTTTT	CASSEALPGTGGEKLFF
TRBV7-2	NA	few	TRBJ1-6	TGTGCCAGCAGCTTATATCCTAATAATTCACCCCTCCACTTT	CASSLYPNNSPLHF
TRBV18	TRBD2	medium-sized	TRBJ2-5	TGTGCCAGCTCACCAGGGCTAGCGGGGGTTGGAGAGACCCAGTACTTC	CASSPGLAGVGETQYF
TRBV7-2	NA	few	TRBJ2-2	TGTGCCAGCAGCTTAGACGGGGGCCCGAACACCGGGGAGCTGTTTTTT	CASSLDGGPNTGELFF
TRBV5-6	NA	large	TRBJ1-4	TGTGCCAGCAGGCTGCAGGGGACAACTAATGAAAAACTGTTTTTT	CASRLQGTTNEKLFF
TRBV2	NA	NA	TRBJ2-6	TGTGCCAGCAGTGAACACATTTACCCGATACAAAGTCGGGCCAACGTCCTGACTTTC	CASSEHIYPIQSRANVLTF